The clone carrying this T cell receptor (beta chain) was seen once. The sample comes from a study of blood T cell repertoires in COVID-19. Background on the study: COVID-19 samples from acute and convalescent phases originated in the United States, Italy and Spain. The cDNA or gDNA used as material had been derived from T cells, B-cell-depleted T cells, or PBMCs.

Per germline, CDR1 LGHNT and CDR2 FRNRAP. With 2 bases removed from V and 4 bases from J, the gap between germline ends came to 3 bases. The CDR3 consists of 12 residues. The table came from immunoSEQ multiplex PCR; TCRdb's copy has only in-frame clones and leaves some out. The sample has approximately 150,000 clones; over 80% are singletons. The study assigned cohorts using participant-reported clinical history. This chain uses TRBV12-5 with TRBJ1-3, with D unresolved. Sequencing used PBMCs or T cells enriched from blood (not recorded which). This clonotype was obtained from a man in his 70s who had been exposed to COVID-19. CDR3 region: CASGLLGNTIYF. CDR3 coding DNA: TGTGCTAGTGGTTTGTTAGGAAACACCATATATTTT.